A single sample gave rise to the 5 T cell receptor beta chains below, sequenced in a study of T-cell reconstitution after alpha-beta-depleted transplantation in children. Construction of the TCRbeta library involved unique molecular identifiers. In TCRdb, the PCR reads were re-called with MiXCR into one record per CDR3 protein. The sample records 70,000 to 95,000 distinct CDR3 sequences, around a sixth being singletons. The sample in question was PBMCs, mostly from graft donor cells, obtained 180 days after TCRalphabeta/CD19-depleted stem cell transplant. Every receptor here comes from a male patient under 10 years old who had a stem cell transplant for acute lymphoblastic leukemia, so the T cells may come from the graft donor.

V and J are TRBV6-2 or TRBV6-3 and TRBJ2-1; 12 positions match TRBD2. With 2 bases clipped from V and 2 bases from J, the junction kept 1 base outside the gene matches. Germline lookup yields CDR1 MNHEY and CDR2 SVGEGT. The CDR3 covers 16 residues. The CDR3 DNA follows: TGTGCCAGCAGTTACACTAGCGGGGGGCCCTACAATGAGCAGTTCTTC. This translates into CASSYTSGGPYNEQFF.

This clonotype was detected a few times. V and J are TRBV7-9 and TRBJ2-5, with D perhaps matching TRBD1 or TRBD2 (5 bases each). CDR3 length: 13 amino acids. CDR1 is SEHNR, CDR2 FQNEAQ, per germline (reference sequence). V dropped 5 bases and J dropped 3 bases, with 10 bases sitting between them. The CDR3, as DNA: TGTGCCAGCAGCCCTGGGGGAGAAGAGACCCAGTACTTC. Its translation is CASSPGGEETQYF.

This clonotype was observed at least ten times. DNA of the CDR3: TGCAGTGCTAGAATGAGCGGTTCCTACAATGAGCAGTTCTTC. Translated, it gives CSARMSGSYNEQFF. The chain carries TRBV20-1 and TRBJ2-1; tentative D call: TRBD2 (5 bases). Trimming pared 2 bases from V and 1 base from J, leaving 9 bases between. The length of the CDR3 is 14 residues. Germline V gives CDR1 DFQATT, CDR2 SNEGSKA (reference sequence).

V is TRBV18 and J is TRBJ1-6, with TRBD1 as a possible D gene (5 bases). Germline CDR1 reads KGHSH; CDR2 reads LQKENI. The CDR3 is 14 residues long. V lost 5 bases and J 7 bases, leaving 12 bases between the germline ends. CDR3 amino acids: CASSSGRDNSPLHF. Written as DNA, the CDR3 is TGTGCCAGCTCATCAGGGAGGGACAATTCACCCCTCCACTTT.

This chain connects TRBV3-1 to TRBJ2-3; D is unclear. CDR3 size: 15 residues. CDR1 and CDR2 from the germline V gene are LGHDT and YNNKEL (reference sequence). The V and J ends lost 4 bases and 0 bases respectively, with 11 bases between them. The CDR3 region is CASSRTDHSTDTQYF. CDR3 DNA sequence: TGTGCCAGCAGCCGGACGGACCACAGCACAGATACGCAGTATTTT.